This TCR beta chain emerged from a study of identifying expanded T cells in peripheral blood. To note about this clone: Its antigen is as yet unknown.

During the collection period, no donor immune events like infections were recorded. From germline, CDR1 is SGHRS and CDR2 YFSETQ. V was trimmed by 5 bases and J by 6 bases, leaving 12 bases between them. The CDR3 covers 13 residues. The data were produced by immunoSEQ multiplex PCR, yet TCRdb's version contains in-frame clones alone and is incomplete. The data contain about 81,000 clones, 65% to 85% of them singletons. Study-level points and caveats: Across healthy donors, higher total template counts meant significantly greater approximately 2-week count variance. Over around two and four weeks, about 17 and 20 clones changed, versus approximately 1.2 between replicates.

The material sequenced was blood. The clonotype originates from a person aged 18-70 years in good health. The genes are TRBV5-1 and TRBJ2-1; possible D gene TRBD2, 6 bases. CDR3: CASRSTSSNEQFF. The CDR3 coding sequence is TGCGCCAGCAGATCGACTAGTTCCAATGAGCAGTTCTTC.